This T cell receptor (beta chain) originates from a study of blood T cell repertoires in COVID-19. Here immunoSEQ multiplex PCR was the method, and the copy in TCRdb shows in-frame clones only, minus some. The table has about 46,000 clones, more than 75% seen once. Trimming cost V 3 bases and J 3 bases; bases outside gene matches: 0. The CDR3 has 14 amino acids. Germline V gene data show CDR1 as MRHNA and CDR2 as SNTAGT. The sequenced sample consisted of peripheral blood. This chain uses TRBV6-4 with TRBJ2-3; 10 positions match TRBD2. This clonotype originated in a human donor in a cohort sampled during active COVID-19. In DNA form, the CDR3 reads TGTGCCAGCAGTGAGACTAGCGGGACAGATACGCAGTATTTT. This gives the protein CASSETSGTDTQYF.